These T cell receptor beta chains were read from a single sample in a study of T cells after posttransplantation cyclophosphamide. Generated by immunoSEQ multiplex PCR, the TCRdb table keeps only in-frame clones and is missing some. The sample gives roughly 17,000 clones, 85% of which show up once; roughly 28% is in the top ten. The specimen was PBMCs, collected after allogeneic stem cell transplant with calcineurin inhibitor and methotrexate. These receptors all come from a female patient aged 18 to 29 who received an allogeneic stem cell transplant from an unrelated donor, was CMV-positive, and had acute and chronic GVHD. Some T cells may possibly be graft donor cells. CDR3s include the opening cysteine and the closing phenylalanine or tryptophan. D genes are given only for firm matches. A row's size may be missing; if present it is once, few, many or a size class.

cdr3_length clone_size j_call v_call d_call cdr3_aa cdr3_nt
15 . TRBJ2-2 TRBV6-5 . CAALPRGQTTGELFF TGTGCCGCACTACCCCGAGGACAGACCACCGGGGAGCTGTTTTTT
16 . TRBJ2-1 TRBV5-4 TRBD2 CASSLPSGGIYNEQFF TGTGCCAGCAGCTTGCCTAGCGGGGGGATCTACAATGAGCAGTTCTTC
15 few TRBJ1-1 TRBV5-1 TRBD1 CASSRGDRADTEAFF TGCGCCAGCAGCCGCGGTGACAGGGCGGACACTGAAGCTTTCTTT
11 . TRBJ2-3 TRBV7-2 . CASSLTDTQYF TGTGCCAGCAGCCTGACAGATACGCAGTATTTT
16 . TRBJ2-3 TRBV4-1 . CASSQGGPRPSDTQYF TGCGCCAGCAGCCAAGGGGGCCCGAGGCCCTCAGATACGCAGTATTTT
15 . TRBJ2-2 TRBV5-1 TRBD2 CASSSSGRDTGELFF TGCGCCAGCAGCAGTAGCGGGAGGGACACCGGGGAGCTGTTTTTT
17 once TRBJ2-1 TRBV7-2 TRBD2 CASSPSGLAGALNEQFF TGTGCCAGCAGCCCGTCAGGACTAGCGGGAGCTCTCAATGAGCAGTTCTTC
14 . TRBJ2-7 TRBV28 TRBD2 CASRSTGTSREQYF TGTGCCAGCAGGTCAACCGGGACTAGCAGAGAGCAGTACTTC
16 . TRBJ2-7 TRBV7-8 TRBD1 CASSIRDRALSYEQYF TGTGCCAGCAGCATCCGGGACAGGGCCCTTTCCTACGAGCAGTACTTC
13 . TRBJ2-5 TRBV6-5 . CASTSGSQETQYF TGTGCCAGCACGTCGGGATCACAAGAGACCCAGTACTTC
14 . TRBJ2-2 TRBV9 . CASSVASLGGELFF TGTGCCAGCAGCGTGGCTAGCCTGGGCGGGGAGCTGTTTTTT
15 . TRBJ1-2 TRBV4-1 TRBD1 CASSQVDRGDYGYTF TGCGCCAGCAGCCAAGTGGACAGGGGGGACTATGGCTACACCTTC
16 . TRBJ2-2 TRBV5-1 . CASSLTGEMNTGELFF TGCGCCAGCAGCTTGACCGGGGAAATGAACACCGGGGAGCTGTTTTTT
12 . TRBJ2-3 TRBV29-1 . CSVAGNTDTQYF TGCAGCGTTGCGGGTAATACAGATACGCAGTATTTT
16 once TRBJ2-3 TRBV25-1 . CASSESTTWRADTQYF TGTGCCAGCAGTGAATCTACTACCTGGCGGGCGGATACGCAGTATTTT
12 . TRBJ2-3 TRBV30 . CAWSTGTDTQYF TGTGCCTGGTCGACAGGTACAGATACGCAGTATTTT
11 . TRBJ2-1 TRBV29-1 . CSVAPVHEQFF TGCAGCGTTGCCCCTGTCCATGAGCAGTTCTTC
14 . TRBJ2-7 TRBV27 TRBD1 CASRPTGGPYEQYF TGTGCCAGCAGGCCCACAGGGGGTCCCTACGAGCAGTACTTC
15 . TRBJ2-7 TRBV5-4 TRBD2 CASSSRTSGSLEQYF TGTGCCAGCAGCTCCCGGACTAGCGGGAGCTTAGAGCAGTACTTC
16 few TRBJ2-1 TRBV25-1 . CASSESTAHLYNEQFF TGTGCCAGCAGTGAATCGACTGCCCACCTCTACAATGAGCAGTTCTTC
19 . TRBJ1-1 TRBV11-3 TRBD1 CASSPEPPGTGAMNTEAFF TGTGCCAGCAGCCCCGAACCCCCTGGGACAGGGGCGATGAACACTGAAGCTTTCTTT
16 . TRBJ2-1 TRBV2 TRBD2 CASSEAPTSGRGEQFF TGTGCCAGCAGTGAAGCGCCGACTAGCGGGAGGGGTGAGCAGTTCTTC
11 few TRBJ2-1 TRBV30 . CAWSVTYEQFF TGTGCCTGGAGTGTAACCTACGAGCAGTTCTTC
15 . TRBJ2-7 TRBV11-1 . CASSFQKDSSYEQYF TGTGCCAGCAGCTTTCAGAAGGACAGCTCCTACGAGCAGTACTTC
13 once TRBJ2-2 TRBV5-6 . CASSLSPYGELFF TGTGCCAGCAGCTTGTCCCCGTACGGGGAGCTGTTTTTT
15 . TRBJ2-1 TRBV29-1 . CSVVGGVVASHEQFF TGCAGCGTCGTCGGGGGAGTGGTGGCGTCTCATGAGCAGTTCTTC
15 . TRBJ2-5 TRBV7-6 . CASSYQPGLDETQYF TGTGCCAGCAGCTACCAACCGGGACTGGATGAGACCCAGTACTTC
16 . TRBJ2-3 TRBV18 TRBD2 CASSSTSGRDGDTQYF TGTGCCAGCTCATCGACTAGCGGGAGAGATGGAGATACGCAGTATTTT
15 . TRBJ1-1 TRBV5-1 . CASSWAPGMNTEAFF TGCGCCAGCAGCTGGGCCCCAGGAATGAACACTGAAGCTTTCTTT
13 once TRBJ2-2 TRBV5-1 . CASSLSGTGELFF TGCGCCAGCAGCTTATCCGGCACCGGGGAGCTGTTTTTT
14 . TRBJ2-1 TRBV18 . CASSPPPLADEQFF TGTGCCAGCTCACCACCGCCCCTAGCTGATGAGCAGTTCTTC
15 once TRBJ1-5 TRBV19 TRBD1 CASSIFGQGNQPQHF TGTGCCAGTAGTATCTTTGGACAGGGAAATCAGCCCCAGCATTTT
13 few TRBJ2-7 TRBV10-3 TRBD1 CAMSGQGTYEQYF TGTGCCATGTCGGGACAGGGTACCTACGAGCAGTACTTC
16 . TRBJ1-5 TRBV19 . CASSIDATGPGQPQHF TGTGCCAGTAGTATAGATGCAACAGGGCCGGGGCAGCCCCAGCATTTT
16 . TRBJ2-3 TRBV5-1 . CASSLGLAQSTDTQYF TGCGCCAGCAGCTTGGGTCTAGCGCAAAGCACAGATACGCAGTATTTT
12 . TRBJ1-1 TRBV5-8 . CATSGVDTEAFF TGTGCCACCTCAGGGGTCGACACTGAAGCTTTCTTT
15 . TRBJ2-7 TRBV15 TRBD1 CATNNPGTGAHEQYF TGTGCCACCAATAATCCCGGGACAGGGGCCCACGAGCAGTACTTC
13 . TRBJ2-7 TRBV13 TRBD1 CASSQVTGEEQYF TGCGCCAGCAGCCAAGTTACAGGGGAAGAGCAGTACTTC
15 . TRBJ1-1 TRBV7-6 TRBD1 CASSLEGQLNTEAFF TGTGCCAGCAGCTTAGAGGGACAGTTGAACACTGAAGCTTTCTTT
15 . TRBJ2-1 TRBV5-4 . CASSLGSGGGNEQFF TGTGCCAGCAGCTTGGGTTCGGGGGGCGGCAATGAGCAGTTCTTC
14 once TRBJ2-5 TRBV6-1 TRBD2 CASSRSGRGETQYF TGTGCCAGCAGTCGTAGCGGGAGAGGGGAGACCCAGTACTTC
17 . TRBJ2-7 TRBV28 . CASSSSPARGGWYEQYF TGTGCCAGCAGTTCATCCCCCGCACGCGGAGGGTGGTACGAGCAGTACTTC
14 . TRBJ2-2 TRBV5-1 TRBD1 CASNRGANTGELFF TGCGCCAGCAACAGGGGCGCGAACACCGGGGAGCTGTTTTTT
13 . TRBJ1-1 TRBV5-4 . CASSLARVTEAFF TGTGCCAGCAGCTTGGCTCGGGTCACTGAAGCTTTCTTT
15 . TRBJ2-7 TRBV9 TRBD1 CASSARQGDSYEQYF TGTGCCAGCAGCGCGAGACAGGGGGACAGCTACGAGCAGTACTTC
14 . TRBJ1-2 TRBV6-6 TRBD1 CASSYTGGGYGYTF TGTGCCAGCAGTTACACAGGGGGCGGCTATGGCTACACCTTC
15 . TRBJ2-2 TRBV29-1 . CSVEDAGRASGELFF TGCAGCGTTGAAGATGCCGGGCGGGCATCCGGGGAGCTGTTTTTT
16 . TRBJ2-7 TRBV6-4 TRBD1 CASSDPDGTGGSEQYF TGTGCCAGCAGTGACCCCGATGGGACAGGGGGGAGTGAGCAGTACTTC
15 . TRBJ1-1 TRBV5-5 . CASNPRTEMNTEAFF TGTGCCAGCAACCCTCGGACAGAGATGAACACTGAAGCTTTCTTT
14 . TRBJ1-5 TRBV6-1 TRBD1 CASRNDRGGQPQHF TGTGCCAGCAGGAATGACAGGGGAGGTCAGCCCCAGCATTTT